Listed here is a single T cell receptor beta chain. No antigen is known for it. The data originate from a study of cytomegalovirus exposure and HLA in healthy donors. Notes on the study in general: Across all donors, roughly uniform sequencing depth was an assumption of the presence/absence analyses. In a later analysis, HLA-C alleles had the fewest associated TCRs, DRB1 alleles the most. Trimming of TCR beta V- and J-genes showed a link, identified in a later analysis, to a missense DCLRE1C variant.

The primer mix had 60 Vbeta and 13 Jbeta primers. In the original processing: Later, an analysis found about 80 million unique TCR beta chains, and some 10 million of these were shared. Clones were sequenced by immunoSEQ multiplex PCR, and TCRdb holds only the in-frame ones, with some missing. The DNA was the basis for D and trimming; V, J and clone size are from that table. Of about 130,000 clones in the sample, around four fifths were seen once. V was trimmed by 3 bases and J by 5 bases, leaving 10 bases between them. This CDR3 comprises 13 residues. The germline V gene encodes CDR1 MGHRA and CDR2 YSYEKL.

The clonotype originates from a male donor in good health and CMV-seronegative. The material sequenced was PBMCs. The V gene is TRBV4-1, the J gene TRBJ2-5; D is unclear. CDR3 nucleotide sequence: TGCGCCAGCAGCCAGTTTTCTAGGGAGACCCAGTACTTC. Residues: CASSQFSRETQYF.